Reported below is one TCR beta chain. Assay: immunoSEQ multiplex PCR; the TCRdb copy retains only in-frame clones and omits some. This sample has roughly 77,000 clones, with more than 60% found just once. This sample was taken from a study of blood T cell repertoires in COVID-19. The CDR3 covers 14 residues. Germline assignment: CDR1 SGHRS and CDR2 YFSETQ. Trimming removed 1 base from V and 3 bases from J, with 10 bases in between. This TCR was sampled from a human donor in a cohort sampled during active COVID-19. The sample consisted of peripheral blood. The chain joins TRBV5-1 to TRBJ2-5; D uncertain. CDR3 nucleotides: TGCGCCAGCAGCTTGAACGACTGGAAAGAGACCCAGTACTTC. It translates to CASSLNDWKETQYF.